This TCR beta chain came from a study of cytomegalovirus exposure and HLA in healthy donors (dated by TCRdb to 2016 to 2017). About the investigation overall: In an earlier analysis of 450 to 750 of the donors, 250 to 300 Gb of sequence data and some 100 million unique TCR beta sequences from roughly 180 million T cells were reported. HLA typing included class I and class II loci at four-digit resolution. In a later genetic analysis, genome-wide SNP genotypes for about three fifths of the 666 donors were used, and that subset was treated as a discovery cohort. High-throughput TCR immunosequencing, statistical association of individual TCRs with disease status, and machine learning were combined to predict cytomegalovirus infection status. Rather than drawing on any new phenotypic data, the later analysis identified candidate immune exposures from TCR beta sequences and the way those sequences occurred across donors. Typing coverage varied by locus: roughly 620-640 donors for A, B, C, DRB1 and DQB1; roughly 500 for DQA1; around 610 for DPA1; roughly 450 for DPB1. About 310 gigabases of sequencing data and 80 million or so unique TCR sequences were included in an early release covering roughly 600 HLA-typed donors. On average, around 230,000 unique TCR beta nucleotide sequences were sequenced per donor among more than 350 genotyped donors of the cohort, with 15% to 20% of those sequences being non-productive. In addition to the first cohort of 650 to 800 subjects, a separate validation cohort of 120 different subjects was used. Donor age, sex, ethnicity and CMV serostatus were collected together with the repertoire data. Of the approximately 400 genotyped donors, less than 90% were placed in the genetic ancestry cluster associated with self-reported Caucasian donors. To decide whether each TCR beta V gene segment behaved as functional or pseudogenic, an earlier analysis of some 580 of the donors relied on high-throughput TCR beta sequencing. About 5 DR-DQ haplotypes were handled as single units for association and clustering, since linkage in the cohort was strong. A later analysis re-analyzed previously published TCR beta repertoires from about 600 donors and added high-resolution HLA genotyping to study TCR occurrence patterns. All discovery cohort repertoires had been generated on a single sequencing platform. The study profiled the T cell repertoires of about 640 subjects by immunosequencing and related them to cytomegalovirus serostatus. The aim of the study was to test whether cataloging public T cell receptors could identify signatures of past pathogen exposure.

The cohort comprised around 700 healthy bone marrow donors. At the time of sampling, all cohort members were nominally healthy, though unrecorded immune exposures were likely present. The donor tested CMV seronegative and was one of the 352 seronegative cohort members. A peripheral blood sample was collected from each donor, and TCR beta sequencing was performed on peripheral blood mononuclear cells. The Qiagen DNeasy Blood Extraction Kit was used to extract genomic DNA from the blood cell samples. On the study overall, not on this receptor specifically: In a later analysis, the rate of TCR association differed among HLA loci, with DRB1 alleles having the most associated TCRs and HLA-C alleles having the fewest. In vitro tests confirmed that a few of the cytomegalovirus-associated TCR beta chains recognize cytomegalovirus antigens. A group of highly shared sequence variants was considered likely to be a technical artifact of the sequencing pipeline. Specific HLA alleles were associated with 18,000 or so TCR beta sequences at a false discovery rate of 0.05 in a later analysis. Compared with equally common non-associated chains, HLA-associated TCR beta chains in a later analysis were more clonally expanded and had lower generation probabilities. For the cohort, immune exposure information was limited to CMV serostatus. The authors suggested that the approach could potentially be generalized to other disease states and immunological phenotypes. Correlated functional status among segregating V segments might be attributable to linkage disequilibrium, but an unknown experimental factor could not be ruled out. A further reported finding was that TCR beta sequences accurately predicted the HLA-A and HLA-B alleles for most subjects in the first cohort. In the study, approximately 160 TCR beta chains were listed as associated with cytomegalovirus. Because HLA typing was missing for some donors at each locus, association tests included only the typed subset. Assigning TCR associations to individual alleles was difficult when HLA alleles, especially DR and DQ, strongly co-occurred. In this cohort, only TCR beta chains were sequenced, and detectable features were limited by the absence of alpha or paired-chain data. In a later analysis, most CMV-associated TCR beta chains were found to appear HLA-restricted, with HLA associations seemingly driven largely by CMV exposure. Roughly uniform sequencing depth across donors was assumed in presence/absence analyses, although this assumption may not hold. The 87-base-pair reads could not distinguish some IMGT-functional V segments, including TRBV6-2 and TRBV6-3, so those segments were excluded. An earlier analysis of around 500 of the donors showed that most TCR beta V segments appeared in productive rearrangements either about 87% or about 30% of the time, which broadly matched IMGT annotations. V-gene and J-gene trimming of TCR beta chains was associated with a missense DCLRE1C variant in a later genetic analysis, and the association was replicated in an independent cohort. The classifier was reported to diagnose cytomegalovirus status with high specificity and sensitivity in both the original and validation cohorts. While some public TCRs were present in many individuals, most TCR sequences turned up only very rarely across donors. According to a later genetic analysis, donors in an Asian-associated ancestry cluster had fewer N-insertions in productive TCRs than the approximately 610-donor mean. According to a later analysis, parvovirus B19, influenza, CMV and Epstein-Barr virus appeared linked to several top co-occurrence clusters. The earlier analysis of almost 600 of the donors excluded approximately 15 rarely observed V segments, including chromosome 9 orphons, because counts were too low.

Worth noting for this clone: What antigen it recognizes has not been identified. Base qualities were left out, and no much larger clone turns up one base away.

Library preparation used the immunoSEQ multiplex PCR assay. A mixture of 60 forward primers for TCR Vbeta segments and 13 reverse primers for TCR Jbeta segments was used in the multiplex PCR. A multiplex PCR assay on genomic DNA amplified the CDR3 region of rearranged TCR beta genes. The Illumina HiSeq System was used to sequence the amplified TCR beta libraries as 87-base-pair reads. In the original analysis: Across the 670 or so repertoires, a later analysis counted some 80 million unique TCR beta chains, some 11 million of which were shared by at least two donors. A nearest-neighbor algorithm error-corrected the raw reads and collapsed the reads into unique sequences, merging closely related sequences to remove PCR and sequencing errors. V, D and J gene segments were assigned by aligning CDR3 sequences to IMGT reference sequences. For a sequence to be retained, a match of at least six nucleotides was required to both a V gene segment and a J gene segment. Rearrangements were called productive when the CDR3 lacked stop codons and stayed in frame with V and J; all others were non-productive. Following IMGT convention, CDR3 was defined as the stretch from the second conserved V-encoded cysteine to the conserved J-encoded phenylalanine. In an earlier analysis of around 640 of the donors, sequences lacking an unambiguous match to a single V gene segment were excluded. An earlier analysis of a few hundred of the donors called V segments functional above 56.7% productive rearrangements and segregating when the between-donor standard deviation exceeded 5%. A statistical classification framework was developed to diagnose cytomegalovirus status using the catalog of TCR beta chain sequences. In a later analysis, V and J genes were assigned by comparing TCR nucleotide sequences against IMGT/GENE-DB human TR gene sequences. A later analysis assigned CDR3 sequences and most-parsimonious VDJ recombination scenarios with the TCRdist pipeline. A later analysis defined each TCR beta chain by its CDR3 amino acid sequence plus V-gene family, and excluded reads lacking a unique V-gene family. As a way to deal with suspected cross-contamination and a sequencing artifact, a later analysis dropped under 600 nucleotide sequences that were highly shared and had low generation probability. In a later analysis, a clonal expansion index for each public chain was calculated from normalized within-repertoire ranks of inferred template counts. In a later analysis, generation probabilities were computed with a VDJ recombination model fitted to out-of-frame rearrangements, and the resulting probabilities were checked against IGoR. In a later analysis, hypergeometric tests were used to score TCR-TCR, TCR-HLA and TCR-CMV co-occurrence, with a repertoire-size bias correction applied to TCR pairs. To estimate false discovery rates, a later analysis permuted the HLA or CMV assignments 20 times. In a later analysis, co-occurring TCRs were grouped using DBSCAN, with TCRdist sequence similarity added in when clustering inside HLA-allele-positive subsets. Co-occurrence clustering excluded repertoires with fewer than 30,000 or more than 120,000 public chains, plus five with anomalous nucleotide sharing. TCRdb stores this immuneACCESS table with in-frame sequences only. Part of the clones is absent; in the studies checked, under half of the shortfall reflects unresolved V genes, and no reason is known for the rest. The D gene and trimming were derived from the DNA, and the V and J assignments and clone size from that table. In all, the sample holds some 92,000 clones, and roughly 80% of those were seen once. The ten largest make up 2.7% of the sample.

Per the germline V gene (reference sequence), SEHNR is the CDR1 and FQNEAQ is the CDR2. V is pared back by 3 bases and J by 5 bases, with 11 bases lying between the germline termini. The CDR3 runs 14 residues from the cysteine to the phenylalanine. The CDR3 DNA has 42 bases and is translated from base 1. Material: PBMCs. This TCR was sampled from a young man in good health and CMV-seronegative. Recombination connected TRBV7-9 to TRBJ1-5; a weak D assignment points to TRBD1 (6 bases agree). The base sequence is TGTGCCAGCAGCTTGAGCAGGGGCCATCAGCCCCAGCATTTT. Translation gives CASSLSRGHQPQHF.